The 26 T cell receptor beta chains reported below all come from one sample, sequenced in a study of CXCR3-negative and CXCR3-positive naive CD8 T cells. General study points: The study found more hydrophobic TRB CDR3s in CXCR3-positive naive cells than in CXCR3-negative naive cells.

These receptors lack a known antigen. Carrying UMI labels, the TRB cDNA libraries were prepared through 5' RACE. No DNA is given; TCRdb re-called the 5' RACE reads and lists each CDR3 protein once. The sample has approximately 98,000 distinct CDR3 sequences. The sample taken for sequencing was naive CXCR3+ CD8+ T cells from blood. As to subset: CD45RO-CCR7+CD27+CD95- naive CD8+ T cells expressing CXCR3 (TNR3+). The source of these receptors is a human donor in good health. Some clones in this sample may be carry-over from other donors' samples.

The J gene is TRBJ2-7, the V gene TRBV9; checking the TCRdb D call of TRBD1 is not possible without DNA. The CDR3 is 14 amino acids. Germline assignment: CDR1 SGDLS and CDR2 YYNGEE. CDR3 loop: CASSGGGTPIEQYF.

The chain combines TRBV6-5 with TRBJ2-7; TCRdb calls TRBD1, which cannot be checked without DNA. This CDR3 contains 17 residues. Germline CDR1 is MNHEY and CDR2 is SVGAGI. Here the CDR3 reads CASSYYGEETGGFEQYF.

V usage is TRBV29-1 and J usage is TRBJ2-1; without DNA, the TCRdb call of TRBD1 cannot be checked. CDR3 length: 15 amino acids. The germline CDR1 and CDR2 sequences are SQVTM and ANQGSEA. The CDR3 loop is CSVGPTEYSYNEQFF.

The J gene is TRBJ2-5, the V gene TRBV29-1; TCRdb names TRBD1, which stays unverified in the absence of DNA. Per the germline V gene, CDR1 is SQVTM and CDR2 is ANQGSEA. The CDR3 contains 18 residues. CDR3 protein: CSVEDQLARGGYQEIQYF.

The V call is TRBV7-9, the J call TRBJ1-1; TCRdb designates TRBD1, a call that cannot be tested without DNA. The CDR3 loop spans 16 amino acids. Germline lookup yields CDR1 SEHNR and CDR2 FQNEAQ (reference sequence). The CDR3: CASSPLQRGPNTEAFF.

The chain has TRBV7-6 and TRBJ2-5; lacking DNA, the TRBD1 call made by TCRdb goes unchecked. Germline V CDR1 and CDR2: SGHVS, FNYEAQ. The CDR3 spans 12 residues. CDR3 sequence reads: CASSSQPGTQYF.

V gene TRBV9 combines with J gene TRBJ2-7; TCRdb calls TRBD1, which cannot be checked without DNA. CDR1 and CDR2 (germline): SGDLS, YYNGEE. This CDR3 is 12 amino acids long. CDR3 sequence: CASSRGNYEQYF.

The chain has TRBV7-6 and TRBJ2-2. CDR3 length: 15 residues. CDR1 is SGHVS and CDR2 is FNYEAQ in the germline V gene. Here the CDR3 reads CASSLRPGNTGELFF.

The chain has TRBV29-1 and TRBJ2-1; TCRdb's assignment of TRBD1 cannot be checked, as there is no DNA. There are 12 residues in the CDR3. Germline loops: CDR1 SQVTM, CDR2 ANQGSEA. CDR3 sequence reads: CSGGASYNEQFF.

The chain combines TRBV4-2 with TRBJ2-1; with no DNA, the TCRdb D assignment of TRBD2 cannot be verified. The germline V gene encodes CDR1 LGHNA and CDR2 YNFKEQ. This CDR3 is 16 amino acids long. Here the CDR3 reads CASSQGLAGTYNEQFF.

The chain combines TRBV29-1 with TRBJ2-7; as DNA is missing, the TRBD1 call by TCRdb cannot be tested. The CDR3 sequence is 13 residues long. The germline CDR1 and CDR2 sequences are SQVTM and ANQGSEA. The CDR3 is CSVPGQGFYEQYF.

The genes are TRBV4-1 and TRBJ2-5; the TCRdb call, TRBD2, lacks DNA for checking. In germline, CDR1 is MGHRA, CDR2 YSYEKL. CDR3 size: 21 residues. CDR3 in amino acids: CASSLPAGPGLAGVYQETQYF.

V usage is TRBV15 and J usage is TRBJ1-2; TCRdb reports TRBD1, a call that lacks DNA to check it against. This CDR3 is 14 amino acids long. Germline-derived CDR1 and CDR2 are LNHNV and YYDKDF (reference sequence). CDR3 sequence reads: CATSPGVGALGYTF.

The rearrangement joins TRBV14 to TRBJ2-7. In germline, CDR1 is SGHDN, CDR2 FVKESK. The CDR3 has 13 amino acids. This chain's CDR3 is CAGSQVIGYEQYF.

This chain connects TRBV5-1 to TRBJ1-5; no DNA is available, so the TRBD1 call from TCRdb remains unchecked. The CDR3 consists of 16 residues. The germline gives CDR1 SGHRS, CDR2 YFSETQ. The CDR3 sequence is CASRIQDRRSNQPQHF. Complete variable domain (other parts from reference TRBV5-1 and TRBJ1-5): KAGVTQTPRYLIKTRGQQVTLSCSPISGHRSVSWYQQTPGQGLQFLFEYFSETQRNKGNFPGRFSGRQFSNSRSEMNVSTLELGDSALYLCASRIQDRRSNQPQHFGDGTRLSIL.

The V call is TRBV7-9, the J call TRBJ2-5; TCRdb indicates TRBD1, and absent DNA this call remains unverified. Per germline, CDR1 SEHNR and CDR2 FQNEAQ (reference sequence). CDR3 length: 16 residues. This CDR3 reads CASSSPSGGTQETQYF.

This chain links TRBV3-1 with TRBJ2-5; TCRdb picks TRBD2, but there is no DNA to check that call. The V gene's germline CDR1 is LGHDT and CDR2 YNNKEL (reference sequence). This CDR3 has 18 amino acids. The chain's CDR3 is CASSQEDTLAGGTETQYF.

This chain joins TRBV19 and TRBJ2-1. Germline V gene lookup returns CDR1 LNHDA and CDR2 SQIVND (reference sequence). The CDR3 covers 15 residues. CDR3 region: CASSIGGRSYNEQFF.

This chain uses TRBV2 with TRBJ1-1. This CDR3 is 13 amino acids long. Germline CDR1 reads SNHLY; CDR2 reads FYNNEI. The CDR3 region is CASRDSVGTEAFF.

The chain recombines TRBV9 with TRBJ2-2. CDR3 size: 12 residues. Germline CDR1 is SGDLS and CDR2 is YYNGEE. The CDR3 protein is CASSVSSGELFF. The full variable domain, rest sourced from reference TRBV9 and TRBJ2-2, is DSGVTQTPKHLITATGQRVTLRCSPRSGDLSVYWYQQSLDQGLQFLIQYYNGEERAKGNILERFSAQQFPDLHSELNLSSLELGDSALYFCASSVSSGELFFGEGSRLTVL.

J is TRBJ2-7 and V is TRBV29-1; checking the TCRdb D call of TRBD1 is not possible without DNA. The CDR3 length is 12 residues. Per the germline V gene, CDR1 is SQVTM and CDR2 is ANQGSEA. CDR3 in amino acids: CSVEQGAYEQYF.

J is TRBJ2-2 and V is TRBV10-3; no DNA is available, so the TRBD2 call from TCRdb remains unchecked. In germline, CDR1 is ENHRY, CDR2 SYGVKD. The CDR3 spans 17 residues. This chain's CDR3 is CAISEGSGGAYTGELFF.

V gene TRBV7-8 combines with J gene TRBJ2-2; TCRdb gives TRBD2 as the D gene, but with no DNA this cannot be confirmed. The CDR3 has 20 amino acids. From germline, CDR1 is SGHVS and CDR2 FQNEAQ. The CDR3 is CASSPRLAGGQSMNTGELFF.

CDR3: CASSLDGYHLYEQYF. The chain combines TRBV12-3 or TRBV12-4 with TRBJ2-7. CDR3 length: 15 amino acids.

V gene TRBV9 combines with J gene TRBJ2-2; lacking DNA, the TRBD2 call made by TCRdb goes unchecked. CDR3 length: 16 residues. The germline V gene encodes CDR1 SGDLS and CDR2 YYNGEE. This chain's CDR3 is CASSESGGPGTGELFF.

The chain combines TRBV20-1 with TRBJ2-3; TCRdb selects TRBD1, and the lack of DNA leaves this call unchecked. The CDR3 extends over 15 amino acids. CDR1 DFQATT and CDR2 SNEGSKA come from the germline V gene (reference sequence). The CDR3 region is CSAAPRDRNTDTQYF.